Listed here is a single T cell receptor (beta chain). Trimming removed 6 bases from V and 4 bases from J, with 12 bases in between. CDR3 length equals 14 residues. Per the germline V gene, CDR1 is SGHAT and CDR2 is FQNNGV. The entry originates in a study of immune evolution from preneoplasia to lung adenocarcinoma. Study-wide context: HLA loss of heterozygosity: 6% to 7.5% AIS, around 16% MIA, around 35% ADC, none AAH.

After pathologic assessment, macro-dissection selected premalignant or tumor cells for extraction. Clones were read by immunoSEQ multiplex PCR, and TCRdb kept only the in-frame ones, dropping some. Of under 45,000 clones in the sample, roughly four fifths were seen once. The sequencing sample was made of FFPE invasive lung adenocarcinoma tissue. This rearrangement joins TRBV11-2 to TRBJ2-2; D gene ambiguous. The origin of this receptor is a person in their sixties with lung adenocarcinoma. The CDR3 DNA follows: TGTGCCAGCAGACCGGGTCTCGGCACCGGGGAGCTGTTTTTT. This translates into CASRPGLGTGELFF.